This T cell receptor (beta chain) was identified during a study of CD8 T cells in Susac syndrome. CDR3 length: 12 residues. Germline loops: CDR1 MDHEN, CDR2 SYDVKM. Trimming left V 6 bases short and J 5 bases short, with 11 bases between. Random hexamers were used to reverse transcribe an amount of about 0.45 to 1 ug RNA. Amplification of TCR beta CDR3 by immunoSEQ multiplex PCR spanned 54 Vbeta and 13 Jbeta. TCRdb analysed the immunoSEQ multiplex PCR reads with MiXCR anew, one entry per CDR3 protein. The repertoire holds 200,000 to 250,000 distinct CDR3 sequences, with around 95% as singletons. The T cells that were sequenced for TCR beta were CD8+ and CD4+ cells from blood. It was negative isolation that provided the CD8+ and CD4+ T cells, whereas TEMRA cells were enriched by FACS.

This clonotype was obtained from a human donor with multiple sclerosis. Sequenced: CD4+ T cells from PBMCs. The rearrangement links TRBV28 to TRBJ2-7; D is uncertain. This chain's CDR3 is CASRKGIHEQYF. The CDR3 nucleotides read TGTGCCAGCAGGAAAGGTATACACGAGCAGTACTTC.